Below, 10 T cell receptor beta chains from the same sample are listed, as sequenced in a study of T-cell reconstitution after alpha-beta-depleted transplantation in children. Unique molecular identifiers were built into the TCRbeta library. TCRdb fed the PCR reads into MiXCR, producing one record per CDR3 protein. The table shows under 50,000 distinct CDR3 sequences, with roughly 52% occurring only once. The sequencing used peripheral blood, collected before TCRalphabeta/CD19-depleted stem cell transplant. These receptors originate from a boy less than two years old with SCID, due to receive a stem cell transplant.

V usage is TRBV7-9 and J usage is TRBJ1-6; maybe TRBD1 (6 bases). V lost 5 bases and J lost 10, with 15 bases in between. CDR1 is SEHNR and CDR2 is FQNEAQ in the germline V gene (reference sequence). This CDR3 has 14 residues. The CDR3 DNA reads TGTGCCAGCAGCCCGCAGGGGCAAGGCTCACCCCTCCACTTT. This codes for CASSPQGQGSPLHF.

The CDR3 region has the DNA TGTGCCAGCAGTTTGCCAGCACCCAAAAACATTCAGTACTTC. Encoded protein: CASSLPAPKNIQYF. The chain is built from TRBV28 and TRBJ2-4, with D uncertain. The germline V gene encodes CDR1 MDHEN and CDR2 SYDVKM. This CDR3 is 14 amino acids long. V dropped 3 bases and J dropped 2 bases, with 8 bases sitting between them.

The rearrangement links TRBV10-2 to TRBJ1-2, with TRBD1 matching 8 bases. Per germline, CDR1 WSHSY and CDR2 SAAADI. The CDR3 sequence is 13 residues long. V lost 6 bases, J lost 4 bases, and 4 bases stayed unmatched. CDR3 in amino acids: CASSRTGTYGYTF. Written as DNA, the CDR3 is TGCGCCAGCAGCCGGACAGGGACCTATGGCTACACCTTC.

A few counts support this clonotype. This rearrangement joins TRBV4-1 to TRBJ2-1; 10 nucleotides align to TRBD1. J lost 4 bases, V lost 3 bases, and 3 bases had no gene match. Germline loops: CDR1 MGHRA, CDR2 YSYEKL. This CDR3 contains 15 residues. CDR3 sequence: CASSHPGQGYNEQFF. The CDR3 coding sequence is TGCGCCAGCAGCCACCCGGGACAGGGGTACAATGAGCAGTTCTTC.

This chain uses TRBV20-1 with TRBJ2-5; a weak D match, TRBD2 (6 bases). CDR3 length: 11 residues. V lost 3 bases, J lost 5 bases, and 7 bases lay in between. Germline V gives CDR1 DFQATT, CDR2 SNEGSKA (reference sequence). CDR3 region: CSAREGETQYF. The CDR3 DNA reads TGCAGTGCTAGGGAGGGGGAGACCCAGTACTTC.

The gene calls are TRBV29-1 and TRBJ1-1, with no clear D. The germline V and J ends were trimmed by 5 bases and 0 bases, with 22 bases remaining between them. Germline values: CDR1 SQVTM, CDR2 ANQGSEA. The length of the CDR3 is 17 residues. CDR3 sequence (DNA): TGCAGCGTTCACACCCTGGTTCGGGTGGGAATGAACACTGAAGCTTTCTTT. This codes for CSVHTLVRVGMNTEAFF.

The chain couples TRBV5-1 to TRBJ2-5; TRBD2 is a possible D gene (6 bases). Looked up from germline, CDR1 is SGHRS and CDR2 is YFSETQ. With 3 bases removed from V and 3 bases from J, the gap between germline ends came to 15 bases. The length of the CDR3 is 15 residues. CDR3 residues: CASSWGLPHEETQYF. The CDR3 bases are TGCGCCAGCAGCTGGGGACTCCCGCATGAAGAGACCCAGTACTTC.

The sample holds a few counts of this clonotype. The V gene is TRBV5-1, the J gene TRBJ2-1; D might be TRBD1 (6 bases). Trimming removed 0 bases from V and 2 bases from J, with 12 bases in between. Germline CDR1 and CDR2: SGHRS and YFSETQ. The CDR3 is 16 amino acids. CDR3 loop: CASSLDEGVTYNEQFF. Here the CDR3 DNA reads TGCGCCAGCAGCTTGGATGAGGGGGTTACCTACAATGAGCAGTTCTTC.

The chain combines TRBV5-1 with TRBJ1-2; 7 bases map to TRBD1. This CDR3 comprises 14 residues. In germline, CDR1 is SGHRS, CDR2 YFSETQ. V shed 2 bases and J 4 bases; nucleotides not matched to a gene: 5. In DNA form, the CDR3 reads TGCGCCAGCAGCTTCGGGGACAGTCGCTATGGCTACACCTTC. This codes for CASSFGDSRYGYTF.

The chain links TRBV3-1 to TRBJ1-2; D may be TRBD1 (6 bases). This CDR3 spans 14 amino acids. The ends were cut back, 3 bases at V and 4 bases at J, with 12 bases in the middle. CDR1 and CDR2 from the germline V gene are LGHDT and YNNKEL (reference sequence). CDR3 protein: CASSHTGSAYGYTF. In DNA form, the CDR3 reads TGTGCCAGCAGCCACACAGGGTCAGCCTATGGCTACACCTTC.